Listed below are T cell receptor beta chains from one sample, sequenced in a study of sequential checkpoint blockade in melanoma. Assay: immunoSEQ multiplex PCR; the TCRdb copy retains only in-frame clones and omits some. The sample carries some 18,000 clones, roughly two thirds recorded once. This sample comprised tumor tissue (inferred from file names), obtained from a patient given nivolumab and ipilimumab in sequence. The receptors originated from a human donor with melanoma. The CDR3 runs from the conserved cysteine through the conserved F or W. Clone size is given for some rows only: seen once, a few or many times, or a class if the clone is expanded.

J: TRBJ2-7
size: .
V: TRBV18
CDR3: CASSPEGQYEQYF

J: TRBJ1-3
size: once
V: TRBV5-1
CDR3: CASSEGVSGNTIYF

J: TRBJ1-1
size: .
V: TRBV5-1
CDR3: CASSLAQTNTEAFF

J: TRBJ2-7
size: once
V: TRBV18
CDR3: CASSPATEDYEQYF

J: TRBJ2-7
size: few
V: TRBV6-8
CDR3: CASSLTLYEQYF

J: TRBJ1-1
size: .
V: TRBV30
CDR3: CAWSEFGSEAFF

J: TRBJ1-2
size: .
V: TRBV23-1
CDR3: CASSLGGLNGYTF

J: TRBJ2-5
size: once
V: TRBV9
CDR3: CASSFQGSTQYF

J: TRBJ2-5
size: .
V: TRBV30
CDR3: CAWSVQGAGETQYF

J: TRBJ2-7
size: .
V: TRBV4-1
CDR3: CASSQDSGGYEQYF

J: TRBJ1-2
size: few
V: TRBV6-8
CDR3: CASKLTGGGYGYTF

J: TRBJ1-3
size: .
V: TRBV19
CDR3: CASSISAVSGNTIYF

J: TRBJ1-2
size: .
V: TRBV15
CDR3: CASSLELGREDGYTF

J: TRBJ2-3
size: .
V: TRBV28
CDR3: CASSLPLPGQGTDTQYF

J: TRBJ2-1
size: .
V: TRBV28
CDR3: CASSSEREGLSYNEQFF

J: TRBJ1-4
size: once
V: TRBV6-8
CDR3: CASRRGRNNEKLFF

J: TRBJ1-2
size: medium-sized
V: TRBV11-3
CDR3: CASSLVGGNYGYTF

J: TRBJ1-3
size: .
V: TRBV13
CDR3: CASIFSLGDTIYF

J: TRBJ2-6
size: .
V: TRBV6-9
CDR3: CASSSPDLFWANVLTF

J: TRBJ2-1
size: .
V: TRBV6-8
CDR3: CASSPGGRGNEQFF

J: TRBJ2-4
size: .
V: TRBV14
CDR3: CASSQVREIQYF

J: TRBJ2-7
size: .
V: TRBV30
CDR3: CAWSEGGYYEQYF

J: TRBJ1-1
size: .
V: TRBV11-1
CDR3: CASSLGGVNTEAFF

J: TRBJ1-2
size: once
V: TRBV7-5
CDR3: CASSLGTALGFPTGYTF

J: TRBJ1-1
size: .
V: TRBV19
CDR3: CASSWGRGSTEAFF

J: TRBJ1-5
size: medium-sized
V: TRBV11-3
CDR3: CASSLGTGSNQPQHF

J: TRBJ2-1
size: .
V: TRBV14
CDR3: CASSHAAGWRRVSEQFF

J: TRBJ1-4
size: few
V: TRBV1
CDR3: CASSQDTRGGEKLFF

J: TRBJ2-2
size: .
V: TRBV18
CDR3: CASSPRAATGELFF

J: TRBJ2-7
size: few
V: TRBV15
CDR3: CATSRGRTSYEQYF

J: TRBJ1-4
size: few
V: TRBV10-3
CDR3: CASRSGTVFNEKLFF

J: TRBJ1-2
size: .
V: TRBV6-8
CDR3: CASLTPGGHGYTF

J: TRBJ1-1
size: .
V: TRBV5-1
CDR3: CASRLTGTDTEAFF

J: TRBJ2-3
size: .
V: TRBV4-1
CDR3: CASSVPGLVTDTQYF

J: TRBJ1-2
size: .
V: TRBV6-8
CDR3: CASRGQGVRGYTF

J: TRBJ2-1
size: few
V: TRBV15
CDR3: CATSRELATYNEQFF

J: TRBJ1-1
size: .
V: TRBV9
CDR3: CASSMIGTRRRAFF

J: TRBJ1-4
size: .
V: TRBV18
CDR3: CASSQGLGEKLFF

J: TRBJ2-3
size: .
V: TRBV2
CDR3: CASSMTSGRDTQYF

J: TRBJ2-7
size: .
V: TRBV6-8
CDR3: CASTVAGHLYEQYF

J: TRBJ2-3
size: few
V: TRBV19
CDR3: CASSIQNNADTQYF

J: TRBJ2-3
size: .
V: TRBV10-2
CDR3: CASSYQGADTQYF

J: TRBJ2-3
size: .
V: TRBV6-7
CDR3: CASSPGLGFASGTTDTQYF

J: TRBJ2-1
size: .
V: TRBV10-2
CDR3: CASAAGSGRDNEQFF

J: TRBJ1-5
size: few
V: TRBV6-8
CDR3: CASRADRGNNQPQHF